The TCR beta chain described here comes from a study of blood T cell repertoires in COVID-19. Study details: Recovered participants had two consecutive negative NP/OP PCR tests, healthcare professional clearance, or symptom resolution. From T cells, B-cell-depleted T cells, or PBMCs came the material, which was cDNA or gDNA. Acute and convalescent COVID-19 specimens originated in the United States, Italy and Spain.

Regarding this clone: Other nucleotide sequences in the sample specify the same CDR3.

Participants had their cohort set by participant-reported clinical history. This CDR3 has 14 amino acids. J was trimmed by 1 base and V by 0 bases; bases with no gene match: 0. Looked up from germline, CDR1 is SGHTA and CDR2 is FQGNSA. Produced via immunoSEQ multiplex PCR; TCRdb's table is partial and in-frame only. The table shows 350,000 to 450,000 clones, with approximately 89% occurring only once. The chain recombines TRBV7-2 with TRBJ2-7; 7 positions agree with TRBD2. Sequenced: PBMCs or T cells enriched from blood (not recorded which). The receptor was derived from a man aged 35 to 55 in a cohort exposed to, infected with or recovered from COVID-19 (not recorded which). CDR3 sequence: CASSLAGGSYEQYF. The CDR3, as DNA: TGTGCCAGCAGCTTAGCGGGAGGGTCCTACGAGCAGTACTTC.